These T cell receptor beta chains were read from a single sample in a study. Using its own MiXCR run on the 5' RACE reads, TCRdb lists one record per CDR3 protein. The sample holds 20,000 to 25,000 distinct CDR3 sequences, about 31% seen once. Specimen: tumor-infiltrating naive CD4+ T cells sorted from the breast tumor. These TCRs come from a female donor with breast cancer. Each CDR3 is given with its conserved first and last residue. A D gene is named only where the DNA matches it firmly. A row's size may be missing; if present it is once, few, many or a size class.

TRBJ1-1	TRBV11-2	medium-sized	-	TGTGCCAGCAGCATCGGTTTGCTGAACACTGAAGCTTTCTTT	CASSIGLLNTEAFF
TRBJ2-1	TRBV29-1	medium-sized	TRBD1	TGCAGCGTTGATGTACCGCTCGGGGCCAGGGGCAGGGGGAGTTCTTACAATGAGCAGTTCTTC	CSVDVPLGARGRGSSYNEQFF
TRBJ2-7	TRBV5-1	-	-	TGCGCCAGCAGCTTGGCCATGCAGGTTGCACCCTACGAGCAGTACTTC	CASSLAMQVAPYEQYF
TRBJ2-1	TRBV5-1	few	-	TGCGCCAGCAGCTTCACCCAGTTCAATGAGCAGTTCTTC	CASSFTQFNEQFF
TRBJ1-2	TRBV2	-	-	TGTGCCAGCAGTGGGCGAGCTCCTAACTATGGCTACACCTTC	CASSGRAPNYGYTF
TRBJ2-1	TRBV27	-	-	TGTGCAAACCTGGGAATGGGGGAGCAGTTCTTC	CANLGMGEQFF
TRBJ2-7	TRBV7-9	many	TRBD1	TGTGCCAGCAGCTCGCCCGGACAGGGTGTCTACGAGCAGTACTTC	CASSSPGQGVYEQYF
TRBJ1-1	TRBV6-5	-	-	TGTGCCAGCAGTTACTCGCGGGCTTCGAACACTGAAGCTTTCTTT	CASSYSRASNTEAFF
TRBJ2-7	TRBV4-1	-	-	TGCGCCAGCACGGCTGGGCCAAAGCAGTACTTC	CASTAGPKQYF
TRBJ2-7	TRBV4-2	-	TRBD1	TGTGCCAGCAGCCTTCCGGGACAGGGGGATCACGAGCAGTACTTC	CASSLPGQGDHEQYF
TRBJ1-1	TRBV5-1	many	-	TGCGCCAGCAGCTTTGGGGCTGGCACTGAAGCTTTCTTT	CASSFGAGTEAFF
TRBJ1-5	TRBV5-1	medium-sized	TRBD1	TGCGCCAGCAGCTTGGAAGGGGGCACGATGCCCCAGCATTTT	CASSLEGGTMPQHF
TRBJ2-7	TRBV5-1	few	-	TGCGCCAGCAGCTTAGCCCGGGGGACCTACGAGCAGTACTTC	CASSLARGTYEQYF
TRBJ1-2	TRBV6-1	many	-	TGTGCCAGCAGTGCGCAGCCGGGGGTGAACTATGGCTACACCTTC	CASSAQPGVNYGYTF
TRBJ1-6	TRBV7-9	medium-sized	-	TGTGCCAGCAGCTTAGGCGAGCCCTATAATTCACCCCTCCACTTT	CASSLGEPYNSPLHF
TRBJ1-2	TRBV29-1	medium-sized	-	TGCAGCGTTGCTCTCGGGGGGCCTGGGTATGGCTACACCTTC	CSVALGGPGYGYTF
TRBJ2-7	TRBV5-1	medium-sized	-	TGCGCCAGCAGGTGGGACCTCGGGGGCGAGCAGTACTTC	CASRWDLGGEQYF
TRBJ1-2	TRBV12-3/TRBV12-4	-	-	TGTGCCAGCAGCAAGGGACCACAATCATCCTATGGCTACACCTTC	CASSKGPQSSYGYTF
TRBJ2-5	TRBV7-8	many	-	TGTGCCAGCAGCCCAAGGAGCGCGGACCAAGAGACCCAGTACTTC	CASSPRSADQETQYF
TRBJ1-2	TRBV7-2	-	-	TGTGCCAGCAGCTTTCGGACAGCTCAAAGGGCCTATGGCTACACCTTC	CASSFRTAQRAYGYTF
TRBJ2-1	TRBV20-1	medium-sized	-	TGCAGTTTCGGGGCGGCAGACTCCTACAATGAGCAGTTCTTC	CSFGAADSYNEQFF
TRBJ2-1	TRBV7-9	once	-	TGTGCCAGCAGCCAAGGGCAGGCCACCTACAATGAGCAGTTCTTC	CASSQGQATYNEQFF
TRBJ1-2	TRBV7-3	-	-	TGTGCCAGCAGCCCGTCGGGGGTGACAAAATATGGCTACACCTTC	CASSPSGVTKYGYTF
TRBJ2-7	TRBV7-2	once	-	TGTGCCAGCAGCCTACAGGGAGGGTACGAGCAGTACTTC	CASSLQGGYEQYF
TRBJ2-1	TRBV20-1	many	-	TGCAGTGCCTTAGAAACCTACAATGAGCAGTTCTTC	CSALETYNEQFF
TRBJ1-2	TRBV7-9	few	-	TGTGCCAGCAACCGGGTTTCCTTCAAGAAAAACTATGGCTACACCTTC	CASNRVSFKKNYGYTF
TRBJ2-2	TRBV20-1	-	-	TGCAGTGCTAGGAGAGGGGGTACAGGGTTGGGGGAGCTGTTTTTT	CSARRGGTGLGELFF
TRBJ2-1	TRBV18	many	-	TGTGCCAGCTCACCGACAGGATCCAATGAGCAGTTCTTC	CASSPTGSNEQFF
TRBJ1-5	TRBV6-1	few	TRBD1	TGTGCCAGCAGGAGGGGGCTGGACGGCAATCAGCCCCAGCATTTT	CASRRGLDGNQPQHF
TRBJ1-5	TRBV19	-	TRBD1	TGTGCCAGTAGTATGAGCCCGGACAGGGGGCGAGGGAGCAATCAGCCCCAGCATTTT	CASSMSPDRGRGSNQPQHF
TRBJ2-1	TRBV25-1	few	TRBD1	TGTGCCAGCAGTGAATCTGTGACAGGGGATGGAGAGCAGTTCTTC	CASSESVTGDGEQFF
TRBJ2-3	TRBV5-1	medium-sized	TRBD2	TGCGCCAGCAGCCTCCAACCGGGAGGGAGTAACACAGATACGCAGTATTTT	CASSLQPGGSNTDTQYF
TRBJ1-2	TRBV3-1	-	-	TGTGCCAGCAGCCAGGGGTCTAACTACGGCTACGCCTTC	CASSQGSNYGYAF
TRBJ2-7	TRBV7-9	medium-sized	-	TGTGCCAGCAGCTTAGTCGGGTGGGGTCTGGAGCAGTACTTC	CASSLVGWGLEQYF
TRBJ2-2	TRBV11-1	many	TRBD1	TGTGCCAGCAGCCCCGGGGCGGGACAGGATCACACCGGGGAGCTGTTTTTT	CASSPGAGQDHTGELFF
TRBJ1-4	TRBV18	-	-	TGTGCCAGCTCACCACCAAGGACGGGAAATGAAAAACTGTTTTTT	CASSPPRTGNEKLFF
TRBJ2-3	TRBV4-2	medium-sized	TRBD2	TGTGCCAGCAGCCACCGCCAGCGGGACACAGATACGCAGTATTTT	CASSHRQRDTDTQYF
TRBJ2-2	TRBV19	-	TRBD2	TGTGCCAGTAGTAGGGGGGAGGGTCCCGGGGAGCTGTTTTTT	CASSRGEGPGELFF
TRBJ2-3	TRBV6-5	many	-	TGTGCCAGCAGTTACGGGGCGACCGACCACACAGATACGCAGTATTTT	CASSYGATDHTDTQYF
TRBJ1-2	TRBV6-6	-	-	TGTGCCAGCAGTTACACCACAGTCTATGGCTACACCTTC	CASSYTTVYGYTF
TRBJ1-5	TRBV4-1	many	TRBD1	TGCGCCAGTGGACAGGGGGCAGGCAATCAGCCCCAGCATTTT	CASGQGAGNQPQHF
TRBJ2-1	TRBV5-1	-	-	TGCGCCAGCAGCCCCAAGATCGCAGCGACGGATGAGCAGTTCTTC	CASSPKIAATDEQFF
TRBJ1-5	TRBV6-1	many	-	TGTGCCAGCAGTGAGTCGGTGGGGGTTAGGCAGCCCCAGCATTTT	CASSESVGVRQPQHF
TRBJ2-5	TRBV12-3/TRBV12-4	many	-	TGTGCCAGCAGTCCACATATGATCGAGACCCAGTACTTC	CASSPHMIETQYF
TRBJ2-2	TRBV6-2/TRBV6-3	-	-	TGTGCCAGCAGACCTAACACCGGGGAGCTGTTTTTT	CASRPNTGELFF
TRBJ2-3	TRBV7-6	many	-	TGTGCCAGCAGCTTATTGATAGGGGACTCTAGTTTGTATTTT	CASSLLIGDSSLYF
TRBJ1-1	TRBV5-1	many	-	TGCGCCAGCAGCAGCACCCAAGGGGAAAGTGGGTCTTTCTTT	CASSSTQGESGSFF
TRBJ2-1	TRBV7-6	many	-	TGTGCCAGCAGCCCCCGATACAATGAGCAGTTCTTC	CASSPRYNEQFF
TRBJ1-4	TRBV18	once	TRBD1	TGTGCCAGCAAAGGGGGCAGTAATGAAAAACTGTTTTTT	CASKGGSNEKLFF
TRBJ1-1	TRBV25-1	-	-	TGTGCCAGCAGAGGACGGGGGACTGAAGCTTTCTTT	CASRGRGTEAFF
TRBJ2-3	TRBV7-6	-	-	TGTGCCAGCAGCCCCCAAGCAGCCCCAGATACGCAGTATTTT	CASSPQAAPDTQYF
TRBJ2-7	TRBV10-3	-	TRBD2	TGTGCCATCAGTGGCGGGGGATACGAGCAGTACTTC	CAISGGGYEQYF
TRBJ1-6	TRBV18	many	-	TGTGCCAGCTCACCACCAGGGACCGGGATTATGACCCTCCACTTT	CASSPPGTGIMTLHF
TRBJ1-5	TRBV21-1	-	-	TGTGCCAGCTGGACAGGGGATCAGCCCCAGCATTTT	CASWTGDQPQHF
TRBJ1-5	TRBV21-1	many	-	TGTGCCAGCAGCAAAGGAGCCAGCTTTTTCCATCAGCCCCAGCATTTT	CASSKGASFFHQPQHF
TRBJ2-5	TRBV15	many	-	TGTGCCACCAGCAGAAACCTCGGACAAGACCAAGAGACCCAGTACTTC	CATSRNLGQDQETQYF
TRBJ2-7	TRBV7-6	medium-sized	TRBD1	TGTGCCAGCAGCTTAGGGGGGACAGGGCTCTACGAGCAGTACTTC	CASSLGGTGLYEQYF
TRBJ2-3	TRBV20-1	-	TRBD1	TGCAGTGCGTCGACAGGGGCGCCAACGGATACGCAGTATTTT	CSASTGAPTDTQYF